This is a list of T cell receptor beta chains from one sample in a study of blood T cells in healthy people across ages. Each CDR3 protein gets one entry after TCRdb re-called the 5' RACE reads with MiXCR. The data contain over a million distinct CDR3 sequences, approximately 25% of them singletons. These same data were also listed under a study on T cells of mothers and their children.

The sample was blood. Every receptor here comes from a girl aged 2 to 9 in good health. Both conserved end residues are part of each CDR3. Expanded clones get a size class; other rows say once, few or many, or leave the size out.

j_call | clone_size | v_call | cdr3_aa
TRBJ1-4 | NA | TRBV15 | CATSPIRGEKLFF
NA | NA | TRBV3-1 | CASSQSVGEQFF
TRBJ2-3 | NA | TRBV5-1 | CASSLLHETTDTQYF
TRBJ2-7 | NA | TRBV29-1 | CSVFDRGVTYEQYF
TRBJ2-1 | few | TRBV5-1 | CASSLGGQQFF
TRBJ2-7 | NA | TRBV11-1 | CASSLDHGGGLYEQYF
TRBJ2-4 | few | TRBV20-1 | CSALWNGRDIQYF
TRBJ2-2 | NA | TRBV7-9 | CASSPMTGHGELFF
TRBJ2-7 | few | TRBV28 | CASSPRGESYEQYF
NA | NA | TRBV7-6 | CASSSWGYNEQFF
TRBJ1-4 | NA | TRBV7-9 | CASSSDSFNEKLFF
TRBJ2-5 | few | TRBV28 | CASRRTGLGQTQYF
TRBJ1-2 | NA | TRBV10-2 | CASSESGGNYGYPF
TRBJ2-7 | NA | TRBV28 | CASSGGDRNSYEQYF
TRBJ2-5 | few | TRBV27 | CASTQGLAGGPEQETQYF
TRBJ1-5 | NA | TRBV5-1 | CASSLEDPSNQPQHF
TRBJ1-1 | NA | TRBV6-2/TRBV6-3 | CASSYPTAGNTEAFF
TRBJ1-1 | NA | TRBV25-1 | CASSELWFDWPTEAFF
TRBJ2-7 | few | TRBV19 | CASSIQKTGLEQYF
TRBJ1-1 | NA | TRBV29-1 | CSGTANTEAFF
TRBJ2-3 | few | TRBV7-2 | CASSSLFSTDTQYF
TRBJ2-5 | few | TRBV29-1 | CSVESFDSLRVF
TRBJ2-7 | NA | TRBV28 | CASRPTSASYEQYF
TRBJ2-1 | few | TRBV5-1 | CASSLVRGSNNEQFF
TRBJ1-2 | few | TRBV18 | CASSPTDRVEGYTF
NA | NA | TRBV28 | CASSETGIYEQYF
TRBJ2-5 | few | TRBV6-1 | CASSPHVRLAGGQETQYF
TRBJ1-4 | few | TRBV12-3/TRBV12-4 | CASSLFTESNEKLFF
TRBJ2-3 | many | TRBV29-1 | CSVHTDTQYF
TRBJ2-4 | few | TRBV7-2 | CASSWEFRTGENIQYF
TRBJ2-1 | many | TRBV3-1 | CASRAGQHNEQFF
NA | once | TRBV12-3/TRBV12-4 | CASSFLLSGYEQYF
NA | few | TRBV27 | CASSSYRGYYEQYF
TRBJ1-1 | NA | TRBV6-6 | CASSYKGMDTEAFF
TRBJ2-5 | NA | TRBV7-9 | CASSLDGLETQYF
TRBJ1-2 | few | TRBV6-6 | CASSVTGLDGYTF
TRBJ1-2 | few | TRBV15 | CATSYPAGGNYGYTF
TRBJ2-5 | NA | TRBV25-1 | CASSLYRDSETQYF
TRBJ2-7 | few | TRBV12-3/TRBV12-4 | CASSLVGGQGEQYF
TRBJ1-5 | few | TRBV4-1 | CASSHVIASNQPQHF
TRBJ2-1 | NA | TRBV9 | CACSAWTSYNEQFF
TRBJ1-2 | NA | TRBV27 | CASSLGAGGRGGYTF
TRBJ2-1 | NA | TRBV29-1 | CSVLLAEQFF
NA | few | TRBV12-3/TRBV12-4 | CASSYQRQGRQLQETQYF
TRBJ2-7 | few | TRBV13 | CASSQRGRASYEQYF
TRBJ2-2 | few | TRBV5-1 | CASSDRLTGELFF
TRBJ2-5 | many | TRBV5-5 | CASSLFVAGGPETQYF
TRBJ2-5 | few | TRBV15 | CATSRELAGQETQYF
TRBJ1-2 | NA | TRBV28 | CASEGGQDGYTF
TRBJ2-5 | few | TRBV6-1 | CASIEEQGTNRREQYF
TRBJ2-1 | few | TRBV11-3 | CASSLLIARYNEQFF
TRBJ1-1 | NA | TRBV7-9 | CASSLKEGRAFF
TRBJ1-1 | NA | TRBV6-5 | CASSYWGGSDTEAFF
TRBJ1-2 | NA | TRBV7-9 | CASWEEPGQGAYGYPF
TRBJ2-7 | few | TRBV10-3 | CAISERGQGPGEQYF
TRBJ2-3 | NA | TRBV7-9 | CASSLSALAGTDTQYF
TRBJ2-3 | NA | TRBV4-2 | CASSQGQGASARDTQYF
TRBJ1-2 | few | TRBV29-1 | CSVLIQDYGYTF
TRBJ2-1 | few | TRBV7-2 | CASSFRSSYNEQFF
TRBJ2-5 | few | TRBV29-1 | CSVEGGESRQETQYF